Sequencing of this TCR beta chain was carried out in a study of human T cells and chemical hapten exposure. Turning to the study itself: Diagnoses of alopecia areata, totalis or universalis occurred in mostly female patients.

In this sample, this clonotype turned up many times. Its specificity is unknown. Overall study results and limits: Controls had significantly fewer large CDR3 similarity clusters than were formed by expanded TCRs.

Regarding time point: pre-sensitization, week 0. Treatment meaning: therapeutic diphenylcyclopropenone sensitization with weekly scalp DPC. Ahead of each patch test application, blood was drawn. TCRdb processed the RACE reads anew with MiXCR; each CDR3 protein has one entry. Among roughly 380,000 distinct CDR3 sequences, roughly 5.3% were seen once, and the ten largest hold just over 2.5%. Looked up from germline, CDR1 is MDHEN and CDR2 is SYDVKM. The CDR3 covers 15 residues. Trimming removed 4 bases at V and 2 bases at J, with 13 bases between. The chain employs TRBV28 and TRBJ2-3; TRBD1 or TRBD2 may be the D gene (7 bases each). The clonotype originates from a woman aged 45-65 years with alopecia areata. Some clones in this sample may be carry-over from other donors' samples. Sequenced material: whole blood, taken in connection with sensitization to the hapten diphenylcyclopropenone (DPC). CDR3 loop: CASSSQGGITDTQYF. In DNA, the CDR3 is TGTGCCAGCAGTTCCCAGGGGGGGATCACAGATACGCAGTATTTT.